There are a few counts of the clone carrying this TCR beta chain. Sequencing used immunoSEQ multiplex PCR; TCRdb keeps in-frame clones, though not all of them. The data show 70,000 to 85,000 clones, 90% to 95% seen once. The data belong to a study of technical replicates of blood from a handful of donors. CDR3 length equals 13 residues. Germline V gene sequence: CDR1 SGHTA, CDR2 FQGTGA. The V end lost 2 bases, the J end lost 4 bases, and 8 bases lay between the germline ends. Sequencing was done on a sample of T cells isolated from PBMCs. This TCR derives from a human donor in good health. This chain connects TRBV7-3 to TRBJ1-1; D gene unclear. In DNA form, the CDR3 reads TGTGCCAGCAGCTTATTCGAGAGCACTGAAGCTTTCTTT. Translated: CASSLFESTEAFF.